The TCR beta chain described here comes from a study of multiple sclerosis patients with progressive multifocal leukoencephalopathy. Time point denoted: time of PML onset. Prior interferon beta treatment was universal, and the PML patients were all female. T3 blood samples were collected at the time of PML onset. The table came from immunoSEQ multiplex PCR; TCRdb's copy has only in-frame clones and leaves some out. The table shows roughly 30,000 clones, with over 80% occurring only once. In this sample, this clone turned up a few times. No antigen is known for it. CDR1 is SGHNT, CDR2 YYREEE, per germline (reference sequence). V was cut by 2 bases and J by 4 bases, with 9 bases left in between. The CDR3 contains 13 residues. Whole-study findings and limits: At PML onset, no shared TRBV or TRBJ gene usage was seen.

The chain uses TRBV5-4 and TRBJ1-2; D might be TRBD1 (5 bases). The starting material was PBMCs, obtained from a patient treated with natalizumab. This clonotype was sampled from a woman between 40 and 50 years old with progressive multifocal leukoencephalopathy. DNA of the CDR3: TGTGCCAGCAGCTTCCCGGACACCTATGGCTACACCTTC. Protein sequence: CASSFPDTYGYTF. Combining the CDR3 with reference TRBV5-4 and TRBJ1-2 gives the whole variable domain ETGVTQSPTHLIKTRGQQVTLRCSSQSGHNTVSWYQQALGQGPQFIFQYYREEENGRGNFPPRFSGLQFPNYSSELNVNALELDDSALYLCASSFPDTYGYTFGSGTRLTVV.